This paragraph covers one TCR beta chain sequence. A single count supports this clone. The antigen this receptor binds is unknown. No base quality information exists; no much larger clone differs at one position. The immunoSEQ Assay, a bias-controlled multiplex PCR, was used to amplify TCRbeta CDR3 regions from genomic DNA. On the authors' methods: The number of nucleated cells in each sample was estimated from the amplification of reference gene primers within the assay. To quantify the absolute abundance of each unique TCRbeta CDR3 rearrangement, sequence reads were collapsed and filtered. For each sample, productive Simpson clonality was calculated as the square root of Simpson's diversity index over productive rearrangements. Here the immuneACCESS table is served through TCRdb, limited to in-frame sequences with V and J called. Missing clones are a known gap in these copies; in checked studies unresolved V genes cover under half, and the rest lacks a known reason. The V and J calls and the clone size are those of that table, but D and trimming were determined from the DNA. This sample is represented by under 250,000 clones; around 79% of them were singletons. The top ten constitute roughly 5.6% of the sample.

The data belong to a study of blood T cell repertoires in COVID-19 (dated by TCRdb to between 2020 and 2021). Concerning the study at large: Samples from collaborators originated in the United States, Italy and Spain and spanned both the acute and convalescent phases of COVID-19. The repertoires were released in a freely available public database meant as a resource for research on the immune response to SARS-CoV-2. The samples were drawn from the first 160 participants of the ongoing ImmuneRACE study and from 1,254 subjects provided by 6 global collaborators. HLA class I and class II types, where available, came from metadata supplied by the sample provider rather than from assay-based typing. The material from the prospective study consisted of cDNA or gDNA derived from T cells, B-cell-depleted T cells, or PBMCs. Nearly every sample came with metadata listing a de-identified subject ID, COVID-19 status, age in years and sex. Subjects who had been exposed to COVID-19, were actively infected with it, or had recovered from it provided the deeply sampled blood TCRbeta repertoires that made up the dataset.

Results the study describes overall, beyond this receptor: The quantity of clinical and demographic metadata differed by source and by participant and was supplied without curation.

One collaborating source in Seattle enrolled patients while the patients were actively infected and followed the patients over time throughout the course of disease. Whole blood was collected in K2EDTA tubes by collaborating institutions according to the institutions' own protocols. For TCRbeta analysis, collaborators shipped samples as frozen whole blood, isolated PBMCs, or DNA extracted from either of those sample types. CDR1 and CDR2 are read off the germline V gene as MDHEN and SYDVKM. Its CDR3 holds 14 amino acids, cysteine through phenylalanine. The CDR3 DNA has 42 bases and is translated from base 1. V and J are truncated by 7 bases and 7 bases respectively, leaving an intervening sequence of 16 bases.

The receptor's source is a woman aged 40 to 50 with COVID-19, enrolled during active disease. The V gene is TRBV28 and the J gene is TRBJ1-4; a tentative D match to TRBD1 spans 6 bases. Sequencing was carried out using peripheral blood. The CDR3 reads CASMVGGAGEKLFF. The bases are TGTGCCAGCATGGTTGGGGGCGCGGGTGAAAAACTGTTTTTT.